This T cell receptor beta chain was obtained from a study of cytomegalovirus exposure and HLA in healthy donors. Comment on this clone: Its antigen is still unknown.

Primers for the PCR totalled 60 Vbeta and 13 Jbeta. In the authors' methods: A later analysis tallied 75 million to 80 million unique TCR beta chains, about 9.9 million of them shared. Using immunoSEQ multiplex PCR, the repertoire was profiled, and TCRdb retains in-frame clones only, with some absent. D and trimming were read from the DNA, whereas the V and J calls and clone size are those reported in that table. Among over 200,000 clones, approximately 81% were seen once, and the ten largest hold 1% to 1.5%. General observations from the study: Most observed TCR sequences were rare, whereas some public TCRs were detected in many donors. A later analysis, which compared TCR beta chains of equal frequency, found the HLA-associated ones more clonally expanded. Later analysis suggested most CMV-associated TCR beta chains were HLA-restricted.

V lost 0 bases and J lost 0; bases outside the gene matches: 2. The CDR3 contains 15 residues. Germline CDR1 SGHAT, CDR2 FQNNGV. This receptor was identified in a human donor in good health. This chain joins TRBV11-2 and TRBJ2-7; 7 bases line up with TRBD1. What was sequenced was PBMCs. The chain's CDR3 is CASSLEAGGSYEQYF. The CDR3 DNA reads TGTGCCAGCAGCTTAGAGGCAGGGGGCTCCTACGAGCAGTACTTC.